This TCR beta chain was recorded in a study of identical twins. A universal primer site was incorporated via template switching, and the cDNA contained unique molecular identifiers. TCRdb itself ran the 5' RACE reads through MiXCR, one entry per CDR3 protein. The sample consists of roughly 250,000 distinct CDR3 sequences, more than 12% of them appearing once. CDR1 and CDR2 from the germline V gene are SGHRS and YFSETQ. The CDR3 is made up of 15 amino acids. J was trimmed by 0 bases and V by 4 bases; bases with no gene match: 2. This receptor was obtained from a woman in her late teens or twenties in good health. Sequencing was carried out using memory (CD45RO+) T cells sorted from blood. The rearrangement joins TRBV5-1 to TRBJ2-2; 8 bases are a match to TRBD1. The CDR3 nucleotides are TGCGCCAGCAGCAAGGACAGGGCGAACACCGGGGAGCTGTTTTTT. Translation gives CASSKDRANTGELFF.